The 2 T cell receptor beta chains listed next were all sequenced from one sample in a study of T cell clonotyping in hematopoietic cell transplantation. Data came from immunoSEQ multiplex PCR; TCRdb stores just in-frame clones and leaves some out. The table shows about 29,000 clones, with around 80% occurring only once. Time point given: recipient sample about 28 days before transplant, after cytoreduction. The sequencing used peripheral blood mononuclear cells, collected before stem cell transplant. These TCRs come from a young woman with chronic myeloid leukemia. Some clones in this sample may be carry-over from other donors' samples.

The rearrangement uses TRBV5-1 and TRBJ1-2; TRBD1 aligns across 7 bases. In germline, CDR1 is SGHRS, CDR2 YFSETQ. The CDR3 is 12 amino acids. J lost 6 bases, V lost 4 bases, and 3 bases had no gene match. Here the CDR3 DNA reads TGCGCCAGCAGCATCGACAGGGATGGCTACACCTTC. Translating it yields CASSIDRDGYTF.

V gene TRBV4-3 combines with J gene TRBJ2-7, with TRBD1 identical over 7 bases. The V segment lost 0 bases and the J segment 0 bases; nucleotides outside the gene matches: 2. Germline values: CDR1 LGHNA, CDR2 YSLEER. This CDR3 is built from 15 residues. This chain's CDR3 is CASSQDRDSSYEQYF. In DNA form, the CDR3 reads TGCGCCAGCAGCCAAGACCGGGACAGCTCCTACGAGCAGTACTTC.